This T cell receptor beta chain appears in the sequencing data of a study of blood T cell repertoires in COVID-19. The germline gives CDR1 SGHKS, CDR2 YYEKEE (reference sequence). The length of the CDR3 is 14 residues. Trimming left V 0 bases short and J 3 bases short, with 9 bases between. How the authors handled the data: The authors estimated nucleated cell counts from reference gene primer amplification. Produced via immunoSEQ multiplex PCR; TCRdb's table is partial and in-frame only. The D gene and trimming were derived from the DNA, and the V and J assignments and clone size from that table. The sample lists roughly 300,000 clones, approximately 89% occurring once.

The sequencing input was peripheral blood. J is TRBJ1-2 and V is TRBV5-5; D possibly corresponds to TRBD1 (6 bases). This TCR was recovered from a woman aged 25 to 39 with COVID-19, enrolled during active disease. DNA for the CDR3: TGTGCCAGCAGCTTGGAGCCAGGGGACTATGGCTACACCTTC. Translation gives CASSLEPGDYGYTF.